This is a list of T cell receptor beta chains from one sample in a study of blood T cell repertoires in COVID-19. TCRdb's copy holds only in-frame clones and misses some; the assay was immunoSEQ multiplex PCR. The data show about 130,000 clones, 90% seen once. The source material was peripheral blood. The receptors shown here come from a man between 50 and 59 years old with active COVID-19. The CDR3 runs from the conserved cysteine through the conserved F or W. Fields, in order: clone size, J gene, D gene, V gene, CDR3 DNA, CDR3 protein. The D gene is left open where the match is weak. Not every row has a clone size; where given, it reads once, few, many or a size class.

NA,TRBJ2-2,TRBD1,TRBV5-1,TGCGCCAGCAGCCGGGACAGGGGCTCCGGGGAGCTGTTTTTT,CASSRDRGSGELFF
NA,TRBJ2-3,TRBD2,TRBV13,TGTGCCAGCAGCTTAGATGATAGCGGGGCGGATACGCAGTATTTT,CASSLDDSGADTQYF
NA,TRBJ2-3,TRBD2,TRBV30,TGTGCCTGGAGTGTATTAGCGGGAATGGGAGATACGCAGTATTTT,CAWSVLAGMGDTQYF
NA,TRBJ2-5,NA,TRBV3-1/TRBV3-2,TGTGCCAGCAGTCACTATCAAGAGACCCAGTACTTC,CASSHYQETQYF
NA,TRBJ1-5,TRBD1,TRBV5-6,TGTGCCAGCAGCTTTCAATCAGGGGGATATCAGCCCCAGCATTTT,CASSFQSGGYQPQHF
NA,TRBJ2-3,TRBD2,TRBV6-5,TGTGCCAGCAACAGACTAGCGAGTCGCACAGATACGCAGTATTTT,CASNRLASRTDTQYF
NA,TRBJ2-1,TRBD2,TRBV30,TGTGCCTGGAGTAGAGCGGGGCTCTATGAGCAGTTCTTC,CAWSRAGLYEQFF
NA,TRBJ1-6,NA,TRBV7-2,TGTGCCAGCAGCGTAACAGGGAATGGTTCACTCCTCCACTTT,CASSVTGNGSLLHF
NA,TRBJ2-1,NA,TRBV19,TGTGCCAGTAGTATAGGTGGAGGGGCCGTCTACAATGAGCAGTTCTTC,CASSIGGGAVYNEQFF
NA,TRBJ1-1,TRBD1,TRBV5-1,TGCGCCAGCAGCCCCGGGACAGGGTATGGCACTGAAGCTTTCTTT,CASSPGTGYGTEAFF
NA,TRBJ1-1,NA,TRBV2,TGTGCCAGCAGGCCCTGGGAGTCTGAAGCTTTCTTT,CASRPWESEAFF
once,TRBJ1-2,NA,TRBV12-3/TRBV12-4,TGTGCCAGCAGCCGGGACATTTACGGCTACACCTTC,CASSRDIYGYTF
NA,TRBJ1-2,NA,TRBV5-8,TGTGCCAGCAGCTTGGGGCAGGGGTTGGCGTATGGCTACACCTTC,CASSLGQGLAYGYTF
NA,TRBJ1-5,NA,TRBV7-8,TGTGCCAGCAGCTTAGCGCCAACAGGCAACAATCAGCCCCAGCATTTT,CASSLAPTGNNQPQHF
NA,TRBJ1-1,TRBD1,TRBV18,TGTGCCAGCTCACTCACCGATGCGGGACAGTCGAACACTGAAGCTTTCTTT,CASSLTDAGQSNTEAFF
NA,TRBJ2-5,TRBD2,TRBV5-4,TGTGCCAGCAGCTTGACTAGCGGGGGGCAAGAGACCCAGTACTTC,CASSLTSGGQETQYF
NA,TRBJ1-4,TRBD1,TRBV19,TGTGCCAGTAGTAGGGACAGAGCCAGTCAAAAACTGTTTTTT,CASSRDRASQKLFF
NA,TRBJ2-5,TRBD2,TRBV24-1,TGTGCCACCAGTGATCCCGGGACTAGCGGGAGGGCCGGAGAGACCCAGTACTTC,CATSDPGTSGRAGETQYF
NA,TRBJ2-5,TRBD2,TRBV3-1/TRBV3-2,TGTGCCAGCAGCCAAGGGACTAGCGGGGTTTTGGAGACCCAGTACTTC,CASSQGTSGVLETQYF
NA,TRBJ2-3,NA,TRBV6-5,TGTGCCAGCAGAAGCGGGCTCAGCACAGATACGCAGTATTTT,CASRSGLSTDTQYF
NA,TRBJ2-1,NA,TRBV12-3/TRBV12-4,TGTGCCAGCACCCTAGACCTCCTAAAGGAGCAGTTCTTC,CASTLDLLKEQFF
NA,TRBJ2-7,NA,TRBV4-1,TGCGCCAGCAGCCAAAACACAGGGCTGCCCTACGAGCAGTACTTC,CASSQNTGLPYEQYF